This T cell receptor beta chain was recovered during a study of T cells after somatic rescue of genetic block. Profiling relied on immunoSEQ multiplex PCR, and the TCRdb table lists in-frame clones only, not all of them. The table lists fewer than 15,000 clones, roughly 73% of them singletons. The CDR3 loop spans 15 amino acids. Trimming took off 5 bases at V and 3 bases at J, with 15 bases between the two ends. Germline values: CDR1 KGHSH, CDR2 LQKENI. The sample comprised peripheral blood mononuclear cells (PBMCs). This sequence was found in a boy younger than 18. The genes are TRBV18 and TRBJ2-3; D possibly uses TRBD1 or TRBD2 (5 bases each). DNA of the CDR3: TGTGCCAGCTCAAAAAATCAGGGACCTACAGATACGCAGTATTTT. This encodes CASSKNQGPTDTQYF.